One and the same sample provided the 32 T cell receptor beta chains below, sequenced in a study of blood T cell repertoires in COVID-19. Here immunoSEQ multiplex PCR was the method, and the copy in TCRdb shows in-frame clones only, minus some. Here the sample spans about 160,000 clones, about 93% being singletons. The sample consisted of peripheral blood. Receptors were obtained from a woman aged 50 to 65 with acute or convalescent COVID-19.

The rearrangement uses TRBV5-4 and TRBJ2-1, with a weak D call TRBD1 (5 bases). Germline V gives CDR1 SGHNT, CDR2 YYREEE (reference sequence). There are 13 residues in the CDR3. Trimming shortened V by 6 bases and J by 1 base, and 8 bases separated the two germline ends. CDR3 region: CASNSGSYNEQFF. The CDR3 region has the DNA TGTGCCAGCAACTCAGGGTCCTACAATGAGCAGTTCTTC. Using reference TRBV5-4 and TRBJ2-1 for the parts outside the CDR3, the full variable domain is ETGVTQSPTHLIKTRGQQVTLRCSSQSGHNTVSWYQQALGQGPQFIFQYYREEENGRGNFPPRFSGLQFPNYSSELNVNALELDDSALYLCASNSGSYNEQFFGPGTRLTVL.

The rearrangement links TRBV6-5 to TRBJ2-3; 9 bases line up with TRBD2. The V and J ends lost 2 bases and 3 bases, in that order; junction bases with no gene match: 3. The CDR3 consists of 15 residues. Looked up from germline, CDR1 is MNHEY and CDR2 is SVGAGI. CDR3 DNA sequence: TGTGCCAGCAGTTACAGTAGCGGGAGTACAGATACGCAGTATTTT. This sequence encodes CASSYSSGSTDTQYF.

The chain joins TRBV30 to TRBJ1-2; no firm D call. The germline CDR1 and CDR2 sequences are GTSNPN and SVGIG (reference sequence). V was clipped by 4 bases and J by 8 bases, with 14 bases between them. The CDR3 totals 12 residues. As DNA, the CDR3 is TGTGCCTGGACCCTAACCCGAACCGGCTACACCTTC. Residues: CAWTLTRTGYTF. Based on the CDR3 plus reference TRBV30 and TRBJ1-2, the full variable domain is SQTIHQWPATLVQPVGSPLSLECTVEGTSNPNLYWYRQAAGRGLQLLFYSVGIGQISSEVPQNLSASRPQDRQFILSSKKLLLSDSGFYLCAWTLTRTGYTFGSGTRLTVV.

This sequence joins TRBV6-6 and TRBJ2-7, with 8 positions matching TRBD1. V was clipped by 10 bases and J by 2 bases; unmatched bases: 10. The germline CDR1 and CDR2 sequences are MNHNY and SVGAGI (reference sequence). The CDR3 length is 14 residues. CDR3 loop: CATQEGDRPYEQYF. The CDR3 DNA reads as TGTGCCACCCAGGAAGGGGACAGGCCCTACGAGCAGTACTTC.

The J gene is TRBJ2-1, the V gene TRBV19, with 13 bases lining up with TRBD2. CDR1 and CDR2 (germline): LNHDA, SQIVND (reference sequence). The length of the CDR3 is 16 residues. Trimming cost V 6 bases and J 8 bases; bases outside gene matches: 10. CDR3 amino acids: CASRRTSGSTMDEQFF. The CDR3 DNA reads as TGTGCCAGTAGGAGGACTAGCGGGAGTACTATGGATGAGCAGTTCTTC.

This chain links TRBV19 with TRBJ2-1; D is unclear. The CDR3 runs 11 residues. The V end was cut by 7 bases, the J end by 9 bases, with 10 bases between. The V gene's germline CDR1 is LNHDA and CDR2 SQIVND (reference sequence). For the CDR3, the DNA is TGTGCCAGTATGTATGTCGGTGAGCAGTTCTTC. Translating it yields CASMYVGEQFF.

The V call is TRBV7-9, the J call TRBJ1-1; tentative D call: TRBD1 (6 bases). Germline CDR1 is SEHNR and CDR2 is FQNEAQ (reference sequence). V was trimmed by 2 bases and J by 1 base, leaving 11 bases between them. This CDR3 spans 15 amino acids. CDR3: CASSLSAGENTEAFF. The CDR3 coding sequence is TGTGCCAGCAGCTTAAGCGCAGGGGAGAACACTGAAGCTTTCTTT.

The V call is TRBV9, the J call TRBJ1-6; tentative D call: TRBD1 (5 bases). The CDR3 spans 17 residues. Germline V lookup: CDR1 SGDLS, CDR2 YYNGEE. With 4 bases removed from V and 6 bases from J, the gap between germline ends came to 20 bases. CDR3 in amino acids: CASSPGIIGHGNSPLHF. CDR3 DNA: TGTGCCAGCAGCCCAGGCATTATAGGACACGGTAATTCACCCCTCCACTTT.

This CDR3 is CASSSTGQGVHGYTF. The CDR3 DNA follows: TGTGCCAGCAGTAGTACGGGACAGGGGGTTCATGGCTACACCTTC. This chain uses TRBV6-6 with TRBJ1-2; 11 nucleotides agree with TRBD1. The V and J ends lost 5 bases and 6 bases, in that order; junction bases with no gene match: 8. This CDR3 comprises 15 residues. CDR1 is MNHNY and CDR2 is SVGAGI in the germline V gene (reference sequence).

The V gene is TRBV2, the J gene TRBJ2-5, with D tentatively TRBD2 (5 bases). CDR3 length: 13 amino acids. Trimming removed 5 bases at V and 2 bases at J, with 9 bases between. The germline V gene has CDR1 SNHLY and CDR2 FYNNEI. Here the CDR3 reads CASSPRGQETQYF. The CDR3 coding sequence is TGTGCCAGCAGTCCCAGAGGGCAAGAGACCCAGTACTTC. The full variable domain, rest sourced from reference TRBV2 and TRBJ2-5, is EPEVTQTPSHQVTQMGQEVILRCVPISNHLYFYWYRQILGQKVEFLVSFYNNEISEKSEIFDDQFSVERPDGSNFTLKIRSTKLEDSAMYFCASSPRGQETQYFGPGTRLLVL.

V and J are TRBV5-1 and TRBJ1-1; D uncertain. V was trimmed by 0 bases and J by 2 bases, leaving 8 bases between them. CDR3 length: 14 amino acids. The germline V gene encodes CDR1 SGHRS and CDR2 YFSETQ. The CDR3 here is CASSLERVNTEAFF. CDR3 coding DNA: TGCGCCAGCAGCTTGGAGCGGGTTAACACTGAAGCTTTCTTT.

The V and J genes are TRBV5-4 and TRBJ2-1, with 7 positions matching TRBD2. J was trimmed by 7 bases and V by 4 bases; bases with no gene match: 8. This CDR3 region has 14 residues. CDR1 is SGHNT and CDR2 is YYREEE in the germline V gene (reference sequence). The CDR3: CASSRDQGGNEQFF. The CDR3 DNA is TGTGCCAGCAGCCGGGACCAGGGAGGGAATGAGCAGTTCTTC.

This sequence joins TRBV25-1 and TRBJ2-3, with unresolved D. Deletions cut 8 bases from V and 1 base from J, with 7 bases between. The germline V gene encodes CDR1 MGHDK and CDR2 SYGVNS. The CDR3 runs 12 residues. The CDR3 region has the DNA TGTGCCAGCGGCGGCGGCACAGATACGCAGTATTTT. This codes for CASGGGTDTQYF.

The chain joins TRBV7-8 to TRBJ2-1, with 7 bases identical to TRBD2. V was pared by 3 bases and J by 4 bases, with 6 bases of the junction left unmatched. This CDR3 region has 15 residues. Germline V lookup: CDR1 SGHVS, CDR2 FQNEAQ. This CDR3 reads CASSLTRGGYNEQFF. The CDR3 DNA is TGTGCCAGCAGCTTGACTCGCGGGGGATACAATGAGCAGTTCTTC.

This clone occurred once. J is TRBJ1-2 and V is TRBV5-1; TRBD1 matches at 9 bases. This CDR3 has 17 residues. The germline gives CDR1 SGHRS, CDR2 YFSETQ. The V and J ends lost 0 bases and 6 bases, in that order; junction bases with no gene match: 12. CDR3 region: CASSLGGTGTRLDGYTF. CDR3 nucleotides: TGCGCCAGCAGCTTGGGGGGGACAGGGACCCGTTTGGATGGCTACACCTTC.

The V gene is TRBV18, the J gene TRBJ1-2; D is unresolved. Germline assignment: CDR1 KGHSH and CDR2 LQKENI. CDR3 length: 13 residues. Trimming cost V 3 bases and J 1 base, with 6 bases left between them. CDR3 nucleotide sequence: TGTGCCAGCTCACCGGGCGATAACTATGGCTACACCTTC. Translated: CASSPGDNYGYTF. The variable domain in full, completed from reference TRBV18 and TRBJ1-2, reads NAGVMQNPRHLVRRRGQEARLRCSPMKGHSHVYWYRQLPEEGLKFMVYLQKENIIDESGMPKERFSAEFPKEGPSILRIQQVVRGDSAAYFCASSPGDNYGYTFGSGTRLTVV.

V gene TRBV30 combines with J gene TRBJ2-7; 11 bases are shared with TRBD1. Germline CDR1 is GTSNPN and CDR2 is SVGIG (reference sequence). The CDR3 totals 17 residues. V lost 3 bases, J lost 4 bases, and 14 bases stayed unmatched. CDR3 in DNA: TGTGCCTGGAGCCGACGGATTGGGACAGGGGGTCGGTACGAGCAGTACTTC. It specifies CAWSRRIGTGGRYEQYF.

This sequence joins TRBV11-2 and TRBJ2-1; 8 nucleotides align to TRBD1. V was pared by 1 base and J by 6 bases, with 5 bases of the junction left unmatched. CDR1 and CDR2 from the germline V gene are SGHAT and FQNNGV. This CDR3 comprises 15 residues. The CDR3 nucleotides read TGTGCCAGCAGCTTAGGAAGGACAGGGCTCAATGAGCAGTTCTTC. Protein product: CASSLGRTGLNEQFF.

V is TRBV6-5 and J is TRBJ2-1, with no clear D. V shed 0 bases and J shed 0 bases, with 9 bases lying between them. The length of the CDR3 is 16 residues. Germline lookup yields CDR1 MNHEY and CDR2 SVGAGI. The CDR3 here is CASSYSLSSSYNEQFF. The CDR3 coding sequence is TGTGCCAGCAGTTACTCGCTGTCGAGCTCCTACAATGAGCAGTTCTTC.

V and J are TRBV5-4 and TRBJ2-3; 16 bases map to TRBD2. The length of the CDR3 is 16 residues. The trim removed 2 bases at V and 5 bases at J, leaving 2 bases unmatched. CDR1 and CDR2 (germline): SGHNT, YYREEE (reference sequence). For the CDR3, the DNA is TGTGCCAGCAGCTTCGGGACTAGCGGGGGGGTAGATACGCAGTATTTT. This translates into CASSFGTSGGVDTQYF.

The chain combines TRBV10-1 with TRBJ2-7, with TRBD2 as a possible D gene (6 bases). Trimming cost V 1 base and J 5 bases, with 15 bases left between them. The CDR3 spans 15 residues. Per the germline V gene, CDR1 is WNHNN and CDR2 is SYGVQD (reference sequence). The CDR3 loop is CASSELGSGTNEQYF. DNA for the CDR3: TGCGCCAGCAGTGAGTTGGGTAGCGGCACCAACGAGCAGTACTTC.

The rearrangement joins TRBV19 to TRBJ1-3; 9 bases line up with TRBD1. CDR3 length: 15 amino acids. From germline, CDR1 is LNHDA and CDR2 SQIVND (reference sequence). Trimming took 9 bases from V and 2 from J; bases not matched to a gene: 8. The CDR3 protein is CASIQGAQTGNTIYF. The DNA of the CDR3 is TGTGCCAGCATACAGGGGGCGCAAACTGGAAACACCATATATTTT.

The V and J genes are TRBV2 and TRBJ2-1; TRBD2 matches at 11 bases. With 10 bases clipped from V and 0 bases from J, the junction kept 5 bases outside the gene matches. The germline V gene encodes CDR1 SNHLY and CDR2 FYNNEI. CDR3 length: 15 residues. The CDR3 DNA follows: TGTGCCACCCTAGCGGGGGGAAGCTCCTACAATGAGCAGTTCTTC. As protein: CATLAGGSSYNEQFF.

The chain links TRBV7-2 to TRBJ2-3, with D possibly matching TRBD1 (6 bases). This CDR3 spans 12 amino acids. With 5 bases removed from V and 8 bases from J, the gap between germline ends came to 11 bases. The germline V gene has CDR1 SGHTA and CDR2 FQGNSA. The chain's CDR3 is CASSPGQTTQYF. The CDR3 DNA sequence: TGTGCCAGCAGCCCCGGACAGACTACGCAGTATTTT.

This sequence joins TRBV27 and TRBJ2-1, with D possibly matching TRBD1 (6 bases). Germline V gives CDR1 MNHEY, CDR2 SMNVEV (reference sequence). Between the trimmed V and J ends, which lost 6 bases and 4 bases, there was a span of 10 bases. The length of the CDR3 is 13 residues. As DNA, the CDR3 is TGTGCCAGCAGCCATGGACAGTACAATGAGCAGTTCTTC. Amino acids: CASSHGQYNEQFF.

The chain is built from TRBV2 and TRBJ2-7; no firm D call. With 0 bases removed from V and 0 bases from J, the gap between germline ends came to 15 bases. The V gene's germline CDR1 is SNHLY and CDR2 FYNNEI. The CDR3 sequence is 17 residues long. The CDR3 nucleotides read TGTGCCAGCAGTGAAGCAGTATCAGGAACTTACTCCTACGAGCAGTACTTC. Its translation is CASSEAVSGTYSYEQYF.

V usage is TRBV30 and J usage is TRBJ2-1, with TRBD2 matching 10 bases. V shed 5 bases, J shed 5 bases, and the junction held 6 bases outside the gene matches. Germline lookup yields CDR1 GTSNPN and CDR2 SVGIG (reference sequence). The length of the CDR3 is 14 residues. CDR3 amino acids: CAWSRSGGDNEQFF. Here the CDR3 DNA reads TGTGCCTGGTCCCGGAGCGGGGGGGACAATGAGCAGTTCTTC.

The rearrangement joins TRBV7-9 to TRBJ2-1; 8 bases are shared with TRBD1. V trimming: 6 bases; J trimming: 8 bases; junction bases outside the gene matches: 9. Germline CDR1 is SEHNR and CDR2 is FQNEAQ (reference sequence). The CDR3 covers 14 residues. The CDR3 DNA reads TGTGCCAGCAGTCAAACCAGGGGGCCCGATGAGCAGTTCTTC. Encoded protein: CASSQTRGPDEQFF.

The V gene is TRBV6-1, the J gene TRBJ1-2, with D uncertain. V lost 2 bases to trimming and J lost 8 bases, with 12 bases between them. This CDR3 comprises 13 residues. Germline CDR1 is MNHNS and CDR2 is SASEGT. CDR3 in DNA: TGTGCCAGCAGTGAAAGTCAGCGTCAAGGCTACACCTTC. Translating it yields CASSESQRQGYTF.

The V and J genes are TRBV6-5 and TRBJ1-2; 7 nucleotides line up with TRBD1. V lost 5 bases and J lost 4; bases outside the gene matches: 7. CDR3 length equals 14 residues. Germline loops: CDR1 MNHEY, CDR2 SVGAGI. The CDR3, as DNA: TGTGCCAGCAGTCGTGACAGGGCACCCTATGGCTACACCTTC. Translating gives CASSRDRAPYGYTF.

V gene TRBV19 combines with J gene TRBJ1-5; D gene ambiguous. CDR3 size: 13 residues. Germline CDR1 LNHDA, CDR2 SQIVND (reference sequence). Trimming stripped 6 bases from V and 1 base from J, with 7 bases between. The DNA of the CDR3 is TGTGCCAGTAGGGAGTCCAGCAATCAGCCCCAGCATTTT. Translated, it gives CASRESSNQPQHF.

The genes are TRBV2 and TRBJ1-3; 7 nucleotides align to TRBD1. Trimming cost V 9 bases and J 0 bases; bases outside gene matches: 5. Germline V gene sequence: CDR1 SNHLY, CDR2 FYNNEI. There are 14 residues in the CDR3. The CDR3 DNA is TGTGCCAGAGGGACAGCCGACTCTGGAAACACCATATATTTT. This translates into CARGTADSGNTIYF.